The 28 T cell receptor beta chains listed next were all sequenced from one sample in a study of beta chain features in type 1 diabetes. Expressed TCRB transcripts were sequenced because the isolated RNA had all been reverse transcribed beforehand. TCRdb keeps only in-frame clones here, not all; method: immunoSEQ multiplex PCR. The data show about 340,000 clones, 7% to 9% seen once. Specimen: central memory CD4+ T cells from blood. These receptors were obtained from a woman younger than 30 in good health.

The rearrangement uses TRBV4-2 and TRBJ1-1, with D possibly being TRBD1 (5 bases). Deletions cut 5 bases from V and 4 bases from J, with 17 bases between. CDR3 size: 15 residues. Germline V CDR1 and CDR2: LGHNA, YNFKEQ. The CDR3 here is CASSLQGREGTEAFF. CDR3 sequence (DNA): TGTGCCAGCAGCTTGCAGGGCAGGGAAGGCACTGAAGCTTTCTTT.

This clone occurred a few times. V gene TRBV7-2 combines with J gene TRBJ2-7; maybe TRBD2 (5 bases). Germline CDR1 SGHTA, CDR2 FQGNSA. V was shortened by 5 bases and J by 6 bases, with 14 bases between the two germline ends. The CDR3 length is 13 residues. The CDR3 DNA sequence: TGTGCCAGCAGCCTAGGAAGGAGGAGCGAGCAGTACTTC. It codes for CASSLGRRSEQYF.

This clone was detected a few times. The gene calls are TRBV29-1 and TRBJ1-5; tentatively, D is TRBD1 (6 bases). Deletions cut 6 bases from V and 1 base from J, with 13 bases between. The CDR3 totals 14 residues. In germline, CDR1 is SQVTM, CDR2 ANQGSEA. CDR3 sequence: CSVRQGMSNQPQHF. The CDR3 nucleotides are TGCAGCGTGAGGCAGGGGATGAGCAATCAGCCCCAGCATTTT.

This clone was observed a handful of times. The J gene is TRBJ2-1, the V gene TRBV6-5; D gene uncertain. Germline-derived CDR1 and CDR2 are MNHEY and SVGAGI. The CDR3 totals 14 residues. V was shortened by 5 bases and J by 3 bases, with 11 bases between the two germline ends. Written as DNA, the CDR3 is TGTGCCAGCAGTCCCCTGGGAAGCTACAATGAGCAGTTCTTC. It encodes CASSPLGSYNEQFF.

The V and J genes are TRBV27 and TRBJ2-1; 8 bases agree with TRBD2. This CDR3 contains 14 residues. Looked up from germline, CDR1 is MNHEY and CDR2 is SMNVEV (reference sequence). The junction had 5 bases not matched to a gene; V was cut back by 8 bases and J by 2 bases. CDR3 amino acids: CASYRGRPYNEQFF. Here the CDR3 DNA reads TGTGCCAGCTACCGCGGGAGGCCCTACAATGAGCAGTTCTTC.

This clone was counted between two and nine times. This sequence joins TRBV28 and TRBJ2-5; no reliable D call. Germline values: CDR1 MDHEN, CDR2 SYDVKM. This CDR3 comprises 11 residues. V dropped 6 bases and J dropped 14 bases, with 16 bases sitting between them. In nucleotides, the CDR3 is TGTGCCAGCAGCCGCGGAACAACTATCTACTTC. Protein product: CASSRGTTIYF.

This sequence joins TRBV5-4 and TRBJ2-7; the D gene is possibly TRBD2 (6 bases). With 9 bases removed from V and 3 bases from J, the gap between germline ends came to 16 bases. The germline CDR1 and CDR2 sequences are SGHNT and YYREEE (reference sequence). The length of the CDR3 is 13 residues. The DNA of the CDR3 is TGTGCCATTTCTTCAGCGGGCAACTACGAGCAGTACTTC. It translates to CAISSAGNYEQYF.

This clone turned up a few times. The rearrangement joins TRBV2 to TRBJ1-2, with D unclear. The CDR3 consists of 14 residues. The germline V gene encodes CDR1 SNHLY and CDR2 FYNNEI. V was pared by 0 bases and J by 2 bases, with 7 bases between. This CDR3 is CASSEARSNYGYTF. In DNA form, the CDR3 reads TGTGCCAGCAGTGAAGCACGGAGCAACTATGGCTACACCTTC.

This clone was observed a handful of times. The J gene is TRBJ2-2, the V gene TRBV4-2; 7 bases match TRBD1. The CDR3 consists of 16 residues. Germline CDR1 is LGHNA and CDR2 is YNFKEQ. Trimming cost V 4 bases and J 1 base; bases outside gene matches: 6. The CDR3 region has the DNA TGTGCCAGCAGCCCGCGGACAGGAATGAACACCGGGGAGCTGTTTTTT. Encoded protein: CASSPRTGMNTGELFF.

The chain carries TRBV18 and TRBJ2-2, with D unclear. V was clipped by 6 bases and J by 7 bases, with 6 bases between them. CDR1 KGHSH and CDR2 LQKENI come from the germline V gene. The CDR3 length is 11 residues. CDR3 nucleotide sequence: TGTGCCAGCTCCTACGGCGGGGAGCTGTTTTTT. Translating gives CASSYGGELFF.

This clone was recorded many times. The chain is built from TRBV5-1 and TRBJ2-2, with 8 bases matching TRBD2. Germline CDR1 reads SGHRS; CDR2 reads YFSETQ. V shed 1 base and J 4 bases; nucleotides not matched to a gene: 6. This CDR3 spans 16 amino acids. In DNA, the CDR3 is TGCGCCAGCAGCTTGTCTCCGGGAGGGCCCACCGGGGAGCTGTTTTTT. Translation: CASSLSPGGPTGELFF.

The rearrangement links TRBV9 to TRBJ2-3; TRBD2 aligns across 7 bases. Germline V CDR1 and CDR2: SGDLS, YYNGEE. The V and J ends lost 4 bases and 2 bases, in that order; junction bases with no gene match: 7. The CDR3 is 15 residues long. The CDR3 nucleotides read TGTGCCAGCAGCACCCGGGACTACTACACAGATACGCAGTATTTT. The encoded protein is CASSTRDYYTDTQYF.

This clone was detected only a few times. The rearrangement uses TRBV19 and TRBJ2-1; D tentatively fits TRBD1 or TRBD2 (5 bases each). V gave up 1 base and J gave up 4 bases, with 11 bases separating them. Germline loops: CDR1 LNHDA, CDR2 SQIVND (reference sequence). The CDR3 length is 15 residues. The CDR3 coding sequence is TGTGCCAGTAGTATAGGGAGGACACCGTACAATGAGCAGTTCTTC. Translation: CASSIGRTPYNEQFF.

The chain combines TRBV2 with TRBJ2-7; 9 bases fit TRBD1. The CDR3 has 15 residues. The J segment lost 5 bases and the V segment lost 7 bases, leaving 12 bases of the junction unmatched. Germline loops: CDR1 SNHLY, CDR2 FYNNEI. The CDR3 nucleotides read TGTGCCAGCACCTATCTGGGACAGGGTGGAAACGAGCAGTACTTC. It yields the protein CASTYLGQGGNEQYF.

This clone was counted many times. The rearrangement uses TRBV5-4 and TRBJ2-5; a possible D gene is TRBD2 (7 bases). The CDR3 consists of 15 residues. Trimming cost V 4 bases and J 2 bases, with 15 bases left between them. The V gene's germline CDR1 is SGHNT and CDR2 YYREEE (reference sequence). This CDR3 reads CASSPRGGLQETQYF. As DNA, the CDR3 is TGTGCCAGCAGCCCGAGGGGGGGCCTACAAGAGACCCAGTACTTC.

The chain joins TRBV19 to TRBJ1-3; D gene uncertain. V shed 6 bases and J shed 8 bases, with 20 bases lying between them. Germline loops: CDR1 LNHDA, CDR2 SQIVND (reference sequence). The CDR3 sequence is 15 residues long. CDR3: CASSPSGRYDYTIYF. Written as DNA, the CDR3 is TGTGCCAGTAGCCCATCTGGCCGATACGACTACACCATATATTTT.

This clone was seen many times. The J gene is TRBJ2-7, the V gene TRBV28, with 7 nucleotides matching TRBD1. V shed 4 bases, J shed 1 base, and the junction held 10 bases outside the gene matches. Germline V gives CDR1 MDHEN, CDR2 SYDVKM. This CDR3 region has 16 residues. CDR3 in DNA: TGTGCCAGCAGTTCACCAACGGGACAGAATTCCTACGAGCAGTACTTC. This codes for CASSSPTGQNSYEQYF.

Turning to this clone: The sample has other DNA sequences that encode this CDR3 too. The chain recombines TRBV18 with TRBJ2-5, with D unresolved. CDR1 and CDR2 from the germline V gene are KGHSH and LQKENI. The V gene lost 1 base and the J gene lost 2 bases, with 2 bases spanning the gap. This CDR3 is 12 amino acids long. DNA of the CDR3: TGTGCCAGCTCACCACTGCAAGAGACCCAGTACTTC. Amino acid sequence: CASSPLQETQYF.

Ten or more counts support this clone. V gene TRBV10-3 combines with J gene TRBJ2-5; tentatively, D is TRBD2 (6 bases). Trimming pared 3 bases from V and 3 bases from J, leaving 14 bases between. Per germline, CDR1 ENHRY and CDR2 SYGVKD. The CDR3 spans 15 residues. CDR3: CAISDSTRIKETQYF. The CDR3 region has the DNA TGTGCCATCAGTGATTCGACTAGGATAAAAGAGACCCAGTACTTC.

V gene TRBV7-9 combines with J gene TRBJ1-2, with TRBD1 identical over 7 bases. J gave up 2 bases and V 5 bases, and 17 bases lay outside the gene matches. CDR1 and CDR2 from the germline V gene are SEHNR and FQNEAQ (reference sequence). CDR3 size: 18 residues. The CDR3 coding sequence is TGTGCCAGCAGCACTGCAACCGGGACAGCGAGATTAAACTATGGCTACACCTTC. It is translated as CASSTATGTARLNYGYTF.

This clone came up a few times. The CDR3 is CAISAGTGTLSNQPQHF. The CDR3, as DNA: TGTGCCATCAGTGCCGGGACAGGGACCCTTAGCAATCAGCCCCAGCATTTT. The chain links TRBV10-3 to TRBJ1-5; 9 nucleotides match TRBD1. This CDR3 spans 17 amino acids. Germline CDR1 ENHRY, CDR2 SYGVKD. The V segment lost 4 bases and the J segment 0 bases; nucleotides outside the gene matches: 7.

This clone was observed a few times. The sample contains more than one DNA sequence encoding this CDR3. The chain links TRBV18 to TRBJ2-5; no clear D gene. Germline lookup yields CDR1 KGHSH and CDR2 LQKENI. The CDR3 has 12 residues. V lost 6 bases and J 0 bases, leaving 5 bases between the germline ends. The CDR3 bases are TGTGCCAGCTCGCCGTACCAAGAGACCCAGTACTTC. The encoded protein is CASSPYQETQYF.

A few counts support this clone. The chain uses TRBV2 and TRBJ1-4; D might be TRBD1 (5 bases). V gave up 6 bases and J gave up 8 bases, with 16 bases separating them. This CDR3 spans 14 amino acids. Germline values: CDR1 SNHLY, CDR2 FYNNEI. CDR3 amino acids: CASRGTAGGEKLFF. For the CDR3, the DNA is TGTGCCAGCAGAGGGACGGCCGGGGGAGAAAAACTGTTTTTT.

This clone was counted many times. The rearrangement joins TRBV9 to TRBJ2-1; D remains unclear. V was shortened by 0 bases and J by 6 bases, with 7 bases between the two germline ends. This CDR3 region has 13 residues. Germline V lookup: CDR1 SGDLS, CDR2 YYNGEE. The CDR3 nucleotides are TGTGCCAGCAGCGTAGGACCAACCAATGAGCAGTTCTTC. Its protein product is CASSVGPTNEQFF.

This clone was picked up a small number of times. CDR3 in amino acids: CASSPRLQGAPGSYNEQFF. The CDR3 nucleotides are TGTGCCAGCAGCCCACGGCTACAGGGGGCCCCTGGCTCCTACAATGAGCAGTTCTTC. The V call is TRBV7-9, the J call TRBJ2-1, with 9 bases lining up with TRBD1. J lost 0 bases, V lost 5 bases, and 14 bases had no gene match. Germline V gene lookup returns CDR1 SEHNR and CDR2 FQNEAQ (reference sequence). The CDR3 is 19 amino acids.

A word on this clone: The same CDR3 is also encoded by other DNA sequences in this sample. The V and J genes are TRBV19 and TRBJ1-5; D not certain. The CDR3 runs to 14 residues. Germline assignment: CDR1 LNHDA and CDR2 SQIVND (reference sequence). V lost 2 bases and J 3 bases, leaving 8 bases between the germline ends. The CDR3 here is CASSISGYNQPQHF. CDR3 DNA sequence: TGTGCCAGTAGTATATCCGGGTACAATCAGCCCCAGCATTTT.

This clone came up a few times. The sample contains more than one DNA sequence encoding this CDR3. This chain connects TRBV6-5 to TRBJ2-7; maybe TRBD1 (5 bases). Trimming shortened V by 6 bases and J by 4 bases, and 13 bases separated the two germline ends. CDR3 length: 13 residues. CDR1 is MNHEY, CDR2 SVGAGI, per germline. This CDR3 reads CASSRGHSYEQYF. CDR3 nucleotide sequence: TGTGCCAGCAGCCGCGGACACTCATACGAGCAGTACTTC.

V usage is TRBV6-5 and J usage is TRBJ2-1; TRBD2 matches at 11 bases. This CDR3 comprises 13 residues. With 7 bases clipped from V and 8 bases from J, the junction kept 4 bases outside the gene matches. Germline CDR1 reads MNHEY; CDR2 reads SVGAGI. In nucleotides, the CDR3 is TGTGCCAGCAATAGCGGGAGGGGCGATGAGCAGTTCTTC. This sequence encodes CASNSGRGDEQFF.